This entry is about one TCR beta chain. Its antigen is as yet unknown. The CDR3 is 13 residues long. Germline assignment: CDR1 MNHEY and CDR2 SVGAGI. The V gene lost 6 bases and the J gene lost 3 bases, with 11 bases spanning the gap. A 5'RACE template-switching step, the method used to make TCR cDNA, added a universal primer site and UMIs. TCRdb redid the calling of the 5' RACE reads with MiXCR, one entry per CDR3 protein. The table has more than 300,000 distinct CDR3 sequences, about 10% seen once; the top ten hold 3.3%. These data are taken from a study of T cells after yellow fever vaccination. Whole-study results and caveats: Most clones from primary vaccination were detected again post-booster (approximately 96% CD4, 88% CD8). Researchers cautioned that FACS-sorted repertoires could harbor abundant clonotypes contaminating from the bulk population. Faster peaking, at day 5 versus 15, marked a secondary response that was weaker.

The TCR sequence derives from a man aged 18 to 29 who received the YFV17D yellow fever vaccine. J is TRBJ1-1 and V is TRBV6-5, with no clear D. The specimen was CD4+ T cells sorted from PBMCs, collected 45 days after the yellow fever booster vaccination. The CDR3 spells CASSRTPDTEAFF. DNA for the CDR3: TGTGCCAGCAGCCGAACCCCGGACACTGAAGCTTTCTTT.